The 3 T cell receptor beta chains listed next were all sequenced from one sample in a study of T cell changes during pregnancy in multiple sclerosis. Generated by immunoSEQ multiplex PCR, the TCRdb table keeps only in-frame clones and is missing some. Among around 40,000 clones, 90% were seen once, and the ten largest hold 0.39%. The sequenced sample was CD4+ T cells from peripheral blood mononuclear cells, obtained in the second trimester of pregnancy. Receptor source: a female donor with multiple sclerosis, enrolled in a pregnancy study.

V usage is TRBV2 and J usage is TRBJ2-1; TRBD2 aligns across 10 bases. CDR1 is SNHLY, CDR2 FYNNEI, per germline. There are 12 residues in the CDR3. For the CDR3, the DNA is TGTACCTCGAAGCGGGAGGGCCCCGTGCAGTTCTTC. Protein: CTSKREGPVQFF.

The CDR3 loop reads CASSEDRVNTEAFF. The CDR3, as DNA: TGTGCCAGCTCAGAGGACAGGGTTAACACTGAAGCTTTCTTT. V usage is TRBV18 and J usage is TRBJ1-1; TRBD1 matches at 8 bases. This CDR3 contains 14 residues. Germline V gene sequence: CDR1 KGHSH, CDR2 LQKENI. The J segment lost 2 bases and the V segment lost 5 bases, leaving 4 bases of the junction unmatched.

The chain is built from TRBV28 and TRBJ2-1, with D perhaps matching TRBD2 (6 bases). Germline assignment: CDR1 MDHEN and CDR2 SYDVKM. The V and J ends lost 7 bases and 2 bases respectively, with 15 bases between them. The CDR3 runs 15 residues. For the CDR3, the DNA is TGTGCCAGCAAGGGTGGGGACTGGACCTACAATGAGCAGTTCTTC. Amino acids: CASKGGDWTYNEQFF. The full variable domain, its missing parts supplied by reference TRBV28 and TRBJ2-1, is DVKVTQSSRYLVKRTGEKVFLECVQDMDHENMFWYRQDPGLGLRLIYFSYDVKMKEKGDIPEGYSVSREKKERFSLILESASTNQTSMYLCASKGGDWTYNEQFFGPGTRLTVL.